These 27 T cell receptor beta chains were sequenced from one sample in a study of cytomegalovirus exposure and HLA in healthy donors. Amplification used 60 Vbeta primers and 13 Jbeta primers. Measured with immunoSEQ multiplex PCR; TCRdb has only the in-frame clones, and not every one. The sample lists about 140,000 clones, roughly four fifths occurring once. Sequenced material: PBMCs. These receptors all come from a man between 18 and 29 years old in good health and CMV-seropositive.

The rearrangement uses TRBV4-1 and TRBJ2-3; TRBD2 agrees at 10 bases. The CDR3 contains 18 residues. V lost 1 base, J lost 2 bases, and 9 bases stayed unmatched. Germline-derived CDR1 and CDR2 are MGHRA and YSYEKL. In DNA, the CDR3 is TGCGCCAGCAGCCAAGGACTAGCGGGCCTAACTTTCACAGATACGCAGTATTTT. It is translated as CASSQGLAGLTFTDTQYF.

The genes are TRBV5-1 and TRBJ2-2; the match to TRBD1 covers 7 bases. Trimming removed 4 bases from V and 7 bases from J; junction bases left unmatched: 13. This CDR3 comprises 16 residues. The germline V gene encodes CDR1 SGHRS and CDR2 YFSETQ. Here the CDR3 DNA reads TGCGCCAGCAGCGACACAGGGACAGCGCGGAACGGGGAGCTGTTTTTT. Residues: CASSDTGTARNGELFF.

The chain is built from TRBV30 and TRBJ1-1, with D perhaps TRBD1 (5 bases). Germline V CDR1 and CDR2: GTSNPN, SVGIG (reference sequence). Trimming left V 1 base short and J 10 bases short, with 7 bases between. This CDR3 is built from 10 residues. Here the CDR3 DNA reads TGTGCCTGGAGTGAGCAGGGAGCTTTCTTT. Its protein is CAWSEQGAFF.

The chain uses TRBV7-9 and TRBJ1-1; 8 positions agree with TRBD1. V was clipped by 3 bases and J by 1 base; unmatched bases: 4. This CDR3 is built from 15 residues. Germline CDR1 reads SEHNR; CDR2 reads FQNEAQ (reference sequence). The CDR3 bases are TGTGCCAGCAGCTTCTACACAGGGGGGAACACTGAAGCTTTCTTT. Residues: CASSFYTGGNTEAFF. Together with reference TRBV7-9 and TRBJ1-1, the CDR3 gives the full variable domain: DTGVSQNPRHKITKRGQNVTFRCDPISEHNRLYWYRQTLGQGPEFLTYFQNEAQLEKSRLLSDRFSAERPKGSFSTLEIQRTEQGDSAMYLCASSFYTGGNTEAFFGQGTRLTVV.

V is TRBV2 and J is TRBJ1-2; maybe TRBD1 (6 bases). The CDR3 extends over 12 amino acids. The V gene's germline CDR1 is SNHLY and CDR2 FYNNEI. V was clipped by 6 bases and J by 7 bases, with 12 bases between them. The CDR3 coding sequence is TGTGCCAGCAGAACAGGGATGGTTGGCTACACCTTC. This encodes CASRTGMVGYTF.

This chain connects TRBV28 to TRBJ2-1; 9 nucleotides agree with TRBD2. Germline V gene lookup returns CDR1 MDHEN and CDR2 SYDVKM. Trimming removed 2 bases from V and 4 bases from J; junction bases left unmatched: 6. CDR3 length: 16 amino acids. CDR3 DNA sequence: TGTGCCAGCAGTTTAGCCCGACTAGCGGCGTACAATGAGCAGTTCTTC. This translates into CASSLARLAAYNEQFF.

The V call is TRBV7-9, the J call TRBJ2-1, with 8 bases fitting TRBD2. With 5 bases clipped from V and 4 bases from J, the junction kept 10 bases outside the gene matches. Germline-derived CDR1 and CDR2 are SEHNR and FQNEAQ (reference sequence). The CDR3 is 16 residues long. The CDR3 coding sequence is TGTGCCAGCAGCCGTCCCGAGGTAGCGGGGTACAATGAGCAGTTCTTC. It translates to CASSRPEVAGYNEQFF.

The CDR3 sequence is CASSLGGQRSYEQYF. The CDR3 nucleotides read TGCGCCAGCAGCTTGGGGGGACAGCGCTCCTACGAGCAGTACTTC. This sequence joins TRBV5-1 and TRBJ2-7; TRBD1 matches at 7 bases. Germline V gene sequence: CDR1 SGHRS, CDR2 YFSETQ. Losses at the gene ends were 0 bases for V and 0 bases for J; bases not matched to a gene: 3. The CDR3 extends over 15 amino acids. Complete variable domain (other parts from reference TRBV5-1 and TRBJ2-7): KAGVTQTPRYLIKTRGQQVTLSCSPISGHRSVSWYQQTPGQGLQFLFEYFSETQRNKGNFPGRFSGRQFSNSRSEMNVSTLELGDSALYLCASSLGGQRSYEQYFGPGTRLTVT.

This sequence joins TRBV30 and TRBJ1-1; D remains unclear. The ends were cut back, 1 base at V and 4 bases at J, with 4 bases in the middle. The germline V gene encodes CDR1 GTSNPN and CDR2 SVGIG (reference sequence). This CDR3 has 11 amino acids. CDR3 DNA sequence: TGTGCCTGGAGTGGTAGCACTGAAGCTTTCTTT. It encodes CAWSGSTEAFF. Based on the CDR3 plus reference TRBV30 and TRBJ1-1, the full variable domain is SQTIHQWPATLVQPVGSPLSLECTVEGTSNPNLYWYRQAAGRGLQLLFYSVGIGQISSEVPQNLSASRPQDRQFILSSKKLLLSDSGFYLCAWSGSTEAFFGQGTRLTVV.

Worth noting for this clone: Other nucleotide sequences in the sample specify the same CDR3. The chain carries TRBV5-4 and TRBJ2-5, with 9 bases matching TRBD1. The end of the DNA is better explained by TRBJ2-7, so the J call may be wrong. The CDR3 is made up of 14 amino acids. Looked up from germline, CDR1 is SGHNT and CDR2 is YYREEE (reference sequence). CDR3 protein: CASSSGTGSYEQYF. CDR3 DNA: TGTGCCAGCAGCTCCGGGACAGGGAGCTACGAGCAGTACTTC.

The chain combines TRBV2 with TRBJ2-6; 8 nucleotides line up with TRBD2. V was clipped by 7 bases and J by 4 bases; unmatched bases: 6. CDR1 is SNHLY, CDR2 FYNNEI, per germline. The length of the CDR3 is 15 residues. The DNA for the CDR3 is TGTGCCAGCATCCCGGGGGGGGTCGGGGCCAACGTCCTGACTTTC. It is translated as CASIPGGVGANVLTF.

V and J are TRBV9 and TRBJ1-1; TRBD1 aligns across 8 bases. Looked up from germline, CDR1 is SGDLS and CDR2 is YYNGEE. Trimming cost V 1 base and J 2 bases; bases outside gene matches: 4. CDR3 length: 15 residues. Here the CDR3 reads CASSVTAGGNTEAFF. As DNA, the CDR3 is TGTGCCAGCAGCGTAACCGCAGGGGGCAACACTGAAGCTTTCTTT.

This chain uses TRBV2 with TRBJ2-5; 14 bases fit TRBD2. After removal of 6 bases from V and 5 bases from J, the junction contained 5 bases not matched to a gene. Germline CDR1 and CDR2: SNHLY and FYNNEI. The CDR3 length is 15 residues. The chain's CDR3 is CASSGTSGSGETQYF. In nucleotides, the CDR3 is TGTGCCAGCAGCGGGACTAGCGGGAGTGGCGAGACCCAGTACTTC.

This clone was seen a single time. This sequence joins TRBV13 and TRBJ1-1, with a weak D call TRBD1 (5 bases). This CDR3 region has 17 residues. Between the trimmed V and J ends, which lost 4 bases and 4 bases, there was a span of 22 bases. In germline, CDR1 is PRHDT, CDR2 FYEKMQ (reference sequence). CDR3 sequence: CASSSQGEGAGFTEAFF. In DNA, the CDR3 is TGTGCCAGCAGCTCTCAAGGGGAGGGCGCGGGATTCACTGAAGCTTTCTTT.

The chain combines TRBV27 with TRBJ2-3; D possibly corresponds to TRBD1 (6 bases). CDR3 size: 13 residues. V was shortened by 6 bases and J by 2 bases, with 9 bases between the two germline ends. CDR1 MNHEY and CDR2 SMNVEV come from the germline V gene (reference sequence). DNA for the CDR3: TGTGCCAGCAGCTGGACAGTCACAGATACGCAGTATTTT. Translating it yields CASSWTVTDTQYF.

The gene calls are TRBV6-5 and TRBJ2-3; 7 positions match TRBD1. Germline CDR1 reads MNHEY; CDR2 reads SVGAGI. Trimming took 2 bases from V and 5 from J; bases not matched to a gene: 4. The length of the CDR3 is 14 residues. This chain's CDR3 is CASSYSRGKDTQYF. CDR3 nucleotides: TGTGCCAGCAGTTACAGCAGGGGGAAAGATACGCAGTATTTT.

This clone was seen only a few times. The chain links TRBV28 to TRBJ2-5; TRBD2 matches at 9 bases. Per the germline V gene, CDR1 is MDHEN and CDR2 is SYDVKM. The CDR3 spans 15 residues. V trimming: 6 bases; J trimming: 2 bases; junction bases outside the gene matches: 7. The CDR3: CASSPLAGGQETQYF. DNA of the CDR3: TGTGCCAGCAGCCCCCTGGCGGGAGGGCAAGAGACCCAGTACTTC.

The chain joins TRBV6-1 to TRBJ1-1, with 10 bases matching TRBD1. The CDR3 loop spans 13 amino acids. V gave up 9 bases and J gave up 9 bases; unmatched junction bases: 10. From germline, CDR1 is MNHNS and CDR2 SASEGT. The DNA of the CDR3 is TGTGCCAGTCGGGGACAGGGGATTGTACAAGCTTTCTTT. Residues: CASRGQGIVQAFF.

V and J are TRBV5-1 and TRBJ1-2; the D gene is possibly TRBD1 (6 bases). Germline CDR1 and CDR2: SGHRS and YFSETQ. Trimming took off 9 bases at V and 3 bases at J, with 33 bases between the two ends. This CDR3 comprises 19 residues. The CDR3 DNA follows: TGCGCCACCATCCTACAACCCCGCGGACAGCCTATTTCCCACTATGGCTACACCTTC. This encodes CATILQPRGQPISHYGYTF.

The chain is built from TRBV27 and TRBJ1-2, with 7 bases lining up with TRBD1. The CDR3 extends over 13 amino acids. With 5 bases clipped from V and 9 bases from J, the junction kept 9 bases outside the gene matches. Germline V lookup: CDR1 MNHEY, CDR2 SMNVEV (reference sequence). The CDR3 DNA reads TGTGCCAGCAGTCCCCGACAGGGATATAGCTACACCTTC. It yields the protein CASSPRQGYSYTF.

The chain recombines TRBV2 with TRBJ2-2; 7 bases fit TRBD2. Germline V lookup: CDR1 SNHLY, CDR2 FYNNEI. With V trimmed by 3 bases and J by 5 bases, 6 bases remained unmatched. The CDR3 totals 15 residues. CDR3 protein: CASSEKGTTTGELFF. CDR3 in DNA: TGTGCCAGCAGTGAGAAAGGGACTACAACCGGGGAGCTGTTTTTT.

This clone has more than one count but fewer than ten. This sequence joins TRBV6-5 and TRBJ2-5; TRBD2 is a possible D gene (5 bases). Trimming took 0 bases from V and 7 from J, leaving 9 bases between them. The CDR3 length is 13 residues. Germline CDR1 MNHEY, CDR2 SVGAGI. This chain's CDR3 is CASSYSQEATQYF. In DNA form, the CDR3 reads TGTGCCAGCAGTTACTCGCAGGAGGCGACCCAGTACTTC.

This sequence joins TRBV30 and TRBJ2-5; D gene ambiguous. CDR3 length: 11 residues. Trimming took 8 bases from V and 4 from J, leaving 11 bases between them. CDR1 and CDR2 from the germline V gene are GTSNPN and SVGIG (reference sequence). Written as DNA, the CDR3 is TGTGCCAGTGGGCGTTCAGAGACCCAGTACTTC. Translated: CASGRSETQYF.

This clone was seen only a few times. The DNA for the CDR3 is TGTGCCAGCAGCTGGATACAGGGGGCGAGCTATGGCTACACCTTC. It yields the protein CASSWIQGASYGYTF. V usage is TRBV7-9 and J usage is TRBJ1-2, with 9 bases aligning to TRBD1. The germline gives CDR1 SEHNR, CDR2 FQNEAQ (reference sequence). This CDR3 contains 15 residues. V gave up 4 bases and J gave up 4 bases; unmatched junction bases: 7.

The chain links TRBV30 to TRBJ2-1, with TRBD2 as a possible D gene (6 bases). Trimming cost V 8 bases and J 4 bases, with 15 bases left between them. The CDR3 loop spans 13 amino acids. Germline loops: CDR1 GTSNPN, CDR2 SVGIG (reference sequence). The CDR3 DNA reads TGTGCCGGGGGGAGGAGCGGATACAATGAGCAGTTCTTC. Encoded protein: CAGGRSGYNEQFF.

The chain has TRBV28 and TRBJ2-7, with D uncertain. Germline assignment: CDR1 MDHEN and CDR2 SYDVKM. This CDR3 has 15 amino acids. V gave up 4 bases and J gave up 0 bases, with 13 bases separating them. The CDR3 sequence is CASSSPFLDSYEQYF. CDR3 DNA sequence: TGTGCCAGCAGTTCCCCGTTCCTAGACTCCTACGAGCAGTACTTC. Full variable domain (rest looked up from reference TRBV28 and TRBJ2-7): DVKVTQSSRYLVKRTGEKVFLECVQDMDHENMFWYRQDPGLGLRLIYFSYDVKMKEKGDIPEGYSVSREKKERFSLILESASTNQTSMYLCASSSPFLDSYEQYFGPGTRLTVT.

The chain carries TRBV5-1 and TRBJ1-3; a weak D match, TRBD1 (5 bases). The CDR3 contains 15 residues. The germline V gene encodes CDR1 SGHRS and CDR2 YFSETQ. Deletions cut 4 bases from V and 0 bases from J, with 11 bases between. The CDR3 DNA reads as TGCGCCAGCAGCCTGGGGGGGGTCTCTGGAAACACCATATATTTT. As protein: CASSLGGVSGNTIYF.